Reported below is one T cell receptor (beta chain). Its antigen target is currently unknown. No base qualities exist here, and no much larger clone lies one base off it. Another Seattle source contributed samples from volunteer blood donors who had recovered from COVID-19. Collaborating institutions collected whole blood in K2EDTA tubes following their own protocols. For TCRbeta analysis, collaborators shipped samples as frozen whole blood, isolated PBMCs, or DNA extracted from either of those sample types. TCRbeta CDR3 regions were amplified from genomic DNA using the immunoSEQ Assay, a bias-controlled multiplex PCR. On the study's bioinformatics: The number of nucleated cells in each sample was estimated from the amplification of reference gene primers within the assay. To quantify the absolute abundance of each unique TCRbeta CDR3 rearrangement, sequence reads were collapsed and filtered. For each sample, productive Simpson clonality was calculated as the square root of Simpson's diversity index over productive rearrangements. The table comes from immuneACCESS by way of TCRdb, which keeps in-frame sequences with V and J called. Part of the clones is missing from these tables; in studies checked, under half for an unresolved V gene and the rest for unknown reasons. V and J calls and clone size come straight from that table; D and trimming were deduced from the DNA. In this sample the table shows approximately 260,000 clones, around nine tenths of which occur a single time. Under 2.5% of the sample is taken by the ten largest.

This entry belongs to a study of blood T cell repertoires in COVID-19 (dated by TCRdb to about 2020). About the investigation overall: The collaborator samples originated in the United States, Italy and Spain and spanned the acute and convalescent phases of COVID-19. The prospective study material was composed of cDNA or gDNA derived from T cells, B-cell-depleted T cells, or PBMCs. Subjects who had been exposed to COVID-19, were actively infected with it, or had recovered from it provided the deeply sampled blood TCRbeta repertoires that made up the dataset. The repertoires were released in a freely available public database intended as a resource for research on the immune response to SARS-CoV-2. The samples were drawn from the first 160 participants of the ongoing ImmuneRACE study and from 1,254 subjects provided by 6 global collaborators. Sample metadata almost always included a de-identified subject ID, COVID-19 status, age in years and sex. Where available, HLA class I and class II types were obtained from metadata supplied by the sample provider rather than from assay-based typing.

V and J are truncated by 4 bases and 6 bases respectively, leaving an intervening sequence of 11 bases. The CDR3 sequence holds 13 residues, the cysteine and phenylalanine included. Here the CDR3 DNA is all that survives: 39 bases in frame from base 1. CDR1 and CDR2 are drawn from the germline V gene: SGHRS, YFSETQ. Findings and caveats that apply to the study as a whole: The quantity of clinical and demographic metadata differed by source and by participant and was supplied without curation.

The source of this sequence is a woman in her thirties or forties who had recovered from COVID-19. Sequenced input: peripheral blood. The rearrangement combines TRBV5-1 with TRBJ1-5; the D gene lacks a confident call. The CDR3 amino acid sequence is: CASSRLGSQPQHF. The nucleotide sequence reads as follows: TGCGCCAGCAGCAGACTTGGGTCTCAGCCCCAGCATTTT.